This entry lists 27 T cell receptor beta chains sequenced from one sample in a study of CD8+ T cells in alopecia areata. RNA, once extracted, was reverse transcribed into cDNA for use as the sequencing template. Assay: immunoSEQ multiplex PCR; the TCRdb copy retains only in-frame clones and omits some. The sample lists about 190,000 clones, 50% to 60% seen once, with 14% to 15% in the top ten. Sequenced here: CD4+ T cells sorted from blood, sampled at week 0. The source is a human donor with alopecia areata.

This clone was picked up a small number of times. The rearrangement joins TRBV6-5 to TRBJ1-5, with TRBD1 as a possible D gene (5 bases). V gave up 4 bases and J gave up 4 bases, with 8 bases separating them. The CDR3 totals 13 residues. Germline CDR1 reads MNHEY; CDR2 reads SVGAGI. The CDR3 DNA reads TGTGCCAGCAGTTTGAGACAGAATCAGCCCCAGCATTTT. It codes for CASSLRQNQPQHF.

The chain combines TRBV5-1 with TRBJ1-2, with D possibly TRBD1 on 5 matching bases. The CDR3 length is 15 residues. Germline assignment: CDR1 SGHRS and CDR2 YFSETQ. V lost 5 bases to trimming and J lost 2 bases, with 16 bases between them. The CDR3, as DNA: TGCGCCAGCAGACGATCCCCGACAGAGAACTATGGCTACACCTTC. Residues: CASRRSPTENYGYTF. Variable domain in full (rest from reference TRBV5-1 and TRBJ1-2): KAGVTQTPRYLIKTRGQQVTLSCSPISGHRSVSWYQQTPGQGLQFLFEYFSETQRNKGNFPGRFSGRQFSNSRSEMNVSTLELGDSALYLCASRRSPTENYGYTFGSGTRLTVV.

In DNA form, the CDR3 reads TGTGCCAGCAGCCCCCGTGGGAGAGGGAAGGGGATCTCCTACGAGCAGTACTTC. It codes for CASSPRGRGKGISYEQYF. The V call is TRBV7-9, the J call TRBJ2-7, with D possibly called TRBD1 or TRBD2 (5 bases each). Trimming took 5 bases from V and 0 from J, leaving 23 bases between them. The germline V gene encodes CDR1 SEHNR and CDR2 FQNEAQ (reference sequence). This CDR3 has 18 residues.

In DNA, the CDR3 is TGCAGCGTCGTTGGAGTGGGCGGGACTGAAGCTTTCTTT. Protein product: CSVVGVGGTEAFF. The V call is TRBV29-1, the J call TRBJ1-1; D gene unclear. Germline CDR1 reads SQVTM; CDR2 reads ANQGSEA. The CDR3 consists of 13 residues. V shed 6 bases and J shed 5 bases, with 16 bases lying between them.

This chain joins TRBV7-2 and TRBJ1-1; D is unclear. V was cut by 1 base and J by 3 bases, with 3 bases left in between. The CDR3 is made up of 12 amino acids. The germline CDR1 and CDR2 sequences are SGHTA and FQGNSA. CDR3 DNA: TGTGCCAGCAGCTTAGAATACACTGAAGCTTTCTTT. The encoded protein is CASSLEYTEAFF.

The chain links TRBV29-1 to TRBJ1-1; D is ambiguous. The V end was cut by 2 bases, the J end by 1 base, with 8 bases between. Per the germline V gene, CDR1 is SQVTM and CDR2 is ANQGSEA. The CDR3 loop spans 13 amino acids. The CDR3 loop reads CSVEKPENTEAFF. CDR3 in DNA: TGCAGCGTTGAAAAGCCGGAGAACACTGAAGCTTTCTTT.

The chain links TRBV7-6 to TRBJ2-7; TRBD1 matches at 10 bases. Trimming cost V 4 bases and J 5 bases; bases outside gene matches: 11. The length of the CDR3 is 16 residues. CDR1 and CDR2 from the germline V gene are SGHVS and FNYEAQ. The CDR3 spells CASSYSVGTGADEQYF. In DNA form, the CDR3 reads TGTGCCAGCAGCTATTCAGTGGGGACAGGGGCCGACGAGCAGTACTTC.

The chain has TRBV30 and TRBJ1-5; TRBD1 matches 7 bases. V shed 2 bases, J shed 0 bases, and the junction held 13 bases outside the gene matches. Germline loops: CDR1 GTSNPN, CDR2 SVGIG (reference sequence). The CDR3 has 18 amino acids. The chain's CDR3 is CAWSHGQASVLSNQPQHF. The CDR3 DNA is TGTGCCTGGAGTCACGGACAGGCCTCCGTTCTTAGCAATCAGCCCCAGCATTTT.

This clone occurred a few times. This chain uses TRBV5-1 with TRBJ2-5, with a weak D call TRBD2 (6 bases). V gave up 1 base and J gave up 4 bases, with 17 bases separating them. This CDR3 has 16 residues. Per germline, CDR1 SGHRS and CDR2 YFSETQ. The CDR3: CASSLQSQGGGETQYF. For the CDR3, the DNA is TGCGCCAGCAGCTTGCAGTCTCAGGGAGGTGGAGAGACCCAGTACTTC.

This clone was observed a few times. The rearrangement links TRBV2 to TRBJ1-5, with TRBD1 as a possible D gene (6 bases). CDR1 and CDR2 from the germline V gene are SNHLY and FYNNEI. V was pared by 3 bases and J by 0 bases, with 9 bases between. This CDR3 spans 15 amino acids. The CDR3 DNA sequence: TGTGCCAGCAGTGATACAGGGTATAGCAATCAGCCCCAGCATTTT. This translates into CASSDTGYSNQPQHF.

The gene calls are TRBV7-6 and TRBJ1-2, with D tentatively TRBD1 (5 bases). The CDR3 extends over 16 amino acids. Germline V gene data show CDR1 as SGHVS and CDR2 as FNYEAQ. Trimming took off 2 bases at V and 3 bases at J, with 16 bases between the two ends. The DNA for the CDR3 is TGTGCCAGCAGCTTAAGTACGGGACCGCTTTACTATGGCTACACCTTC. This codes for CASSLSTGPLYYGYTF.

The rearrangement joins TRBV29-1 to TRBJ2-7; D remains ambiguous. Per germline, CDR1 SQVTM and CDR2 ANQGSEA. V lost 7 bases, J lost 2 bases, and 12 bases lay in between. The CDR3 covers 12 residues. Here the CDR3 reads CSASRPPYEQYF. The CDR3 nucleotides are TGCAGCGCCAGCAGGCCCCCCTACGAGCAGTACTTC.

This clone was picked up a small number of times. The V gene is TRBV7-2, the J gene TRBJ1-1; 7 bases are a match to TRBD1. The germline CDR1 and CDR2 sequences are SGHTA and FQGNSA. After removal of 3 bases from V and 1 base from J, the junction contained 2 bases not matched to a gene. The CDR3 sequence is 14 residues long. The CDR3 nucleotides read TGTGCCAGCAGCTTTAAGGGGGCGAACACTGAAGCTTTCTTT. Protein product: CASSFKGANTEAFF. The full variable domain, rest sourced from reference TRBV7-2 and TRBJ1-1, is GAGVSQSPSNKVTEKGKDVELRCDPISGHTALYWYRQSLGQGLEFLIYFQGNSAPDKSGLPSDRFSAERTGGSVSTLTIQRTQQEDSAVYLCASSFKGANTEAFFGQGTRLTVV.

The chain uses TRBV5-6 and TRBJ1-1; no firm D call. The length of the CDR3 is 12 residues. The germline V gene has CDR1 SGHDT and CDR2 YYEEEE. V gave up 2 bases and J gave up 3 bases, with 5 bases separating them. The CDR3 spells CASSLGDTEAFF. CDR3 sequence (DNA): TGTGCCAGCAGCTTAGGAGACACTGAAGCTTTCTTT.

The chain links TRBV28 to TRBJ1-5; tentatively, D is TRBD1 (6 bases). Germline CDR1 is MDHEN and CDR2 is SYDVKM. The length of the CDR3 is 15 residues. Trimming pared 7 bases from V and 2 bases from J, leaving 15 bases between. The CDR3 nucleotides are TGTGCCAGCAACACGGGGGGGGCTGGCAATCAGCCCCAGCATTTT. Residues: CASNTGGAGNQPQHF.

This chain joins TRBV29-1 and TRBJ2-5, with D possibly called TRBD1 or TRBD2 (7 bases each). The J call may be mistaken, given a closer DNA end match to TRBJ2-7. Per the germline V gene, CDR1 is SQVTM and CDR2 is ANQGSEA. The CDR3 runs to 11 residues. The CDR3 spells CSVGEGAEQYF. The CDR3 DNA is TGCAGCGTCGGGGAGGGGGCCGAGCAGTACTTC.

The V call is TRBV6-5, the J call TRBJ2-7; either TRBD1 or TRBD2 may fit D (5 bases each). The CDR3 totals 15 residues. Germline V gene data show CDR1 as MNHEY and CDR2 as SVGAGI. The ends were cut back, 6 bases at V and 1 base at J, with 16 bases in the middle. The CDR3 reads CASSSQGATSYEQYF. The CDR3 DNA sequence: TGTGCCAGCAGCTCTCAGGGAGCTACGTCCTACGAGCAGTACTTC.

The gene calls are TRBV29-1 and TRBJ2-5; D possibly matches TRBD1 or TRBD2 (5 bases each). The germline V gene has CDR1 SQVTM and CDR2 ANQGSEA. This CDR3 has 14 amino acids. Trimming cost V 6 bases and J 2 bases, with 16 bases left between them. The CDR3 sequence is CSVYPPEGQETQYF. The CDR3 DNA sequence: TGCAGCGTCTACCCCCCCGAGGGGCAAGAGACCCAGTACTTC. Looking up the rest from reference TRBV29-1 and TRBJ2-5 gives the full variable domain: SAVISQKPSRDICQRGTSLTIQCQVDSQVTMMFWYRQQPGQSLTLIATANQGSEATYESGFVIDKFPISRPNLTFSTLTVSNMSPEDSSIYLCSVYPPEGQETQYFGPGTRLLVL.

The chain is built from TRBV25-1 and TRBJ2-3; 12 nucleotides match TRBD2. This CDR3 contains 18 residues. V lost 3 bases and J lost 0; bases outside the gene matches: 7. Per the germline V gene, CDR1 is MGHDK and CDR2 is SYGVNS. The CDR3 DNA reads TGTGCCAGCAGTGATCCGGGACTAGCGGGTCCCAGCACAGATACGCAGTATTTT. It codes for CASSDPGLAGPSTDTQYF.

The CDR3 is CATRVRRDTGELFF. The CDR3 DNA follows: TGTGCCACCAGAGTACGACGGGACACCGGGGAGCTGTTTTTT. The chain has TRBV15 and TRBJ2-2; D is unclear. Germline V gene sequence: CDR1 LNHNV, CDR2 YYDKDF (reference sequence). Trimming stripped 6 bases from V and 3 bases from J, with 11 bases between. The CDR3 is made up of 14 amino acids.

This clone was recorded a few times. The gene calls are TRBV30 and TRBJ2-2, with D uncertain. V lost 7 bases, J lost 5 bases, and 23 bases lay in between. The CDR3 extends over 16 amino acids. From germline, CDR1 is GTSNPN and CDR2 SVGIG (reference sequence). CDR3 protein: CAFPRAPRRRTGELFF. The CDR3 DNA reads as TGTGCCTTCCCCCGGGCCCCGCGGCGACGTACCGGGGAGCTGTTTTTT.

The rearrangement joins TRBV5-5 to TRBJ2-2; maybe TRBD2 (5 bases). The CDR3 extends over 15 amino acids. V was clipped by 4 bases and J by 1 base, with 11 bases between them. Per germline, CDR1 SGHKS and CDR2 YYEKEE (reference sequence). The CDR3 region has the DNA TGTGCCAGCAGCCGGGGAACAGAGAACACCGGGGAGCTGTTTTTT. Translating gives CASSRGTENTGELFF.

A few counts support this clone. The CDR3 here is CASSPGTGQSYYEQYF. CDR3 sequence (DNA): TGCGCCAGCAGCCCCGGGACAGGGCAGAGTTACTACGAGCAGTACTTC. The V gene is TRBV5-1, the J gene TRBJ2-7; TRBD1 agrees at 9 bases. J gave up 3 bases and V 4 bases, and 11 bases lay outside the gene matches. Per the germline V gene, CDR1 is SGHRS and CDR2 is YFSETQ. This CDR3 spans 16 amino acids.

This chain uses TRBV27 with TRBJ2-1; TRBD2 agrees at 10 bases. The CDR3 has 16 residues. Germline V CDR1 and CDR2: MNHEY, SMNVEV (reference sequence). The V segment lost 2 bases and the J segment 0 bases; nucleotides outside the gene matches: 1. The CDR3 is CASSLKRGGSYNEQFF. In DNA, the CDR3 is TGTGCCAGCAGTTTAAAGCGGGGGGGCTCCTACAATGAGCAGTTCTTC.

This clone was seen a handful of times. The chain carries TRBV7-9 and TRBJ2-3, with D perhaps TRBD1 or TRBD2 (5 bases each). This CDR3 region has 16 residues. Germline assignment: CDR1 SEHNR and CDR2 FQNEAQ (reference sequence). V was pared by 5 bases and J by 0 bases, with 15 bases between. In nucleotides, the CDR3 is TGTGCCAGCAGCCCCCAGGGCGGGTCTAGCACAGATACGCAGTATTTT. It yields the protein CASSPQGGSSTDTQYF. The full variable domain, completed using reference TRBV7-9 and TRBJ2-3, is DTGVSQNPRHKITKRGQNVTFRCDPISEHNRLYWYRQTLGQGPEFLTYFQNEAQLEKSRLLSDRFSAERPKGSFSTLEIQRTEQGDSAMYLCASSPQGGSSTDTQYFGPGTRLTVL.

The CDR3 DNA reads TGCAGTGCTAGGGCCCATTACGAGCAGTACTTC. It yields the protein CSARAHYEQYF. The chain is built from TRBV20-1 and TRBJ2-7; D uncertain. This CDR3 spans 11 amino acids. V was cut by 3 bases and J by 4 bases, with 7 bases left in between. Germline lookup yields CDR1 DFQATT and CDR2 SNEGSKA (reference sequence).

This clone was seen at least ten times. The J gene is TRBJ2-1, the V gene TRBV6-5, with 9 bases aligning to TRBD2. Losses at the gene ends were 6 bases for V and 6 bases for J; bases not matched to a gene: 3. Germline V CDR1 and CDR2: MNHEY, SVGAGI. CDR3 length: 13 residues. The CDR3 nucleotides read TGTGCCAGCAGACTGGGACTAGCCAATGAGCAGTTCTTC. Translation: CASRLGLANEQFF.